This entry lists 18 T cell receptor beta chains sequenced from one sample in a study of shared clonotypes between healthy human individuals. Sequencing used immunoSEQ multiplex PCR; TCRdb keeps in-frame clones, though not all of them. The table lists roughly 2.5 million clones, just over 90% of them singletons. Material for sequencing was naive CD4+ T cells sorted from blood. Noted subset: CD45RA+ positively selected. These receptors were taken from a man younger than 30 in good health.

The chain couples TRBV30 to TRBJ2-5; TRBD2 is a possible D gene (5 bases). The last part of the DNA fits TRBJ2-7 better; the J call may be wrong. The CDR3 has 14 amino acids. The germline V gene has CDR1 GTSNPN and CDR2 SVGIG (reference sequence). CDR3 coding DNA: TGTGCCTGGAGTGTAGCCCCGGAGGCGTACGAGCAGTACTTC. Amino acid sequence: CAWSVAPEAYEQYF.

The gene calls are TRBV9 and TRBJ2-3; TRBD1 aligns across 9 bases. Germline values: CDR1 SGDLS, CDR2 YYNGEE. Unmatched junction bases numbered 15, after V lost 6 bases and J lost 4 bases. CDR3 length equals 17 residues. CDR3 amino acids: CASNVPQGARGPDTQYF. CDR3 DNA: TGTGCCAGCAACGTCCCACAGGGGGCAAGGGGCCCAGATACGCAGTATTTT.

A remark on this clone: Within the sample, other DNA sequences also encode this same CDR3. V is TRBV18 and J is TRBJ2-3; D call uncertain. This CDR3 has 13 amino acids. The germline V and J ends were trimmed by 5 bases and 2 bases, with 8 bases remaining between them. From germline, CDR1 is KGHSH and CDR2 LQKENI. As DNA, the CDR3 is TGTGCCAGCTCAACGGGCACCACAGATACGCAGTATTTT. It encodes CASSTGTTDTQYF.

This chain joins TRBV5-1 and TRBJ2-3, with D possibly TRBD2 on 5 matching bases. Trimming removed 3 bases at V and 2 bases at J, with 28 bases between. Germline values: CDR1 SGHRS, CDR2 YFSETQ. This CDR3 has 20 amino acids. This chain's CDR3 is CASSSEISDPRLYLTDTQYF. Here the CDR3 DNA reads TGCGCCAGCAGCTCCGAGATTAGCGATCCTCGGTTATACCTCACAGATACGCAGTATTTT.

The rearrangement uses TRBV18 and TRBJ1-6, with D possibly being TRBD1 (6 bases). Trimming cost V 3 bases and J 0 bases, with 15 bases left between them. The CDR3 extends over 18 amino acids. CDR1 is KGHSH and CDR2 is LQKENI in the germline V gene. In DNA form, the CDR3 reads TGTGCCAGCTCACCCCTCGGGGGGGCGAACTCCTATAATTCACCCCTCCACTTT. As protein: CASSPLGGANSYNSPLHF.

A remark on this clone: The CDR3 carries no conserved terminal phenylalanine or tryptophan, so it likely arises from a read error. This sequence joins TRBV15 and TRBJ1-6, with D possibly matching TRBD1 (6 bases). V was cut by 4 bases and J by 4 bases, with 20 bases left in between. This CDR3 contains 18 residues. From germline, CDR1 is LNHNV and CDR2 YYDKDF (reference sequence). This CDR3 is CATSKSRGSNPYNSPLHL. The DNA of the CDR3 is TGTGCCACCAGCAAGAGTAGGGGGTCCAATCCGTATAATTCACCCCTCCACCTT.

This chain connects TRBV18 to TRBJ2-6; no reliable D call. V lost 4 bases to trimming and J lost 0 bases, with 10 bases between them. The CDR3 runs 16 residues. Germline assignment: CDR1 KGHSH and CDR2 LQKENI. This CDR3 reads CASSQVSFSGANVLTF. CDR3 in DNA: TGTGCCAGCTCACAGGTCTCCTTCTCTGGGGCCAACGTCCTGACTTTC.

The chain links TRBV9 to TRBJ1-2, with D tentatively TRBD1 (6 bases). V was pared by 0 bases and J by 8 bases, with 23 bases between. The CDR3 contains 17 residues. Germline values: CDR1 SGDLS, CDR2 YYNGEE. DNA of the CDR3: TGTGCCAGCAGCGTAGCCCTTTCACGGGGGGCCATGGGCGGCTACACCTTC. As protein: CASSVALSRGAMGGYTF.

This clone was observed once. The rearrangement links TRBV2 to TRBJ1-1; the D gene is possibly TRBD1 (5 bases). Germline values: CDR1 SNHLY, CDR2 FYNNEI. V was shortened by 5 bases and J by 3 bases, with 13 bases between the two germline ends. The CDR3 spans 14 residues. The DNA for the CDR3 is TGTGCCAGCAGTCGGGCTTTGGGGGACACTGAAGCTTTCTTT. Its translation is CASSRALGDTEAFF.

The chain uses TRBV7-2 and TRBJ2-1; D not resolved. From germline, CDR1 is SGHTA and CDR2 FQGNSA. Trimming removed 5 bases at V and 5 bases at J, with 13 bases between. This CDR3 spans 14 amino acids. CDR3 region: CASSPAQEHNEQFF. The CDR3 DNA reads TGTGCCAGCAGCCCCGCGCAGGAACACAATGAGCAGTTCTTC.

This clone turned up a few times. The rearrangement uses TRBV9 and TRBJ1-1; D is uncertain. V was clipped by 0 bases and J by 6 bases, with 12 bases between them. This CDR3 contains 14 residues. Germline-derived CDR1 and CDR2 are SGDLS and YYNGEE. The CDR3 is CASSVDGVYAEAFF. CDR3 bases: TGTGCCAGCAGCGTAGATGGTGTATACGCTGAAGCTTTCTTT.

CDR3 DNA sequence: TGTGCCTGGAGTGCCTCCTATGGGGGCTGGAATAATTCACCCCTCCACTTT. Translation: CAWSASYGGWNNSPLHF. The gene calls are TRBV30 and TRBJ1-6, with D maybe TRBD1 (6 bases). The CDR3 has 17 amino acids. Between the trimmed V and J ends, which lost 1 base and 5 bases, there was a span of 18 bases. In germline, CDR1 is GTSNPN, CDR2 SVGIG (reference sequence).

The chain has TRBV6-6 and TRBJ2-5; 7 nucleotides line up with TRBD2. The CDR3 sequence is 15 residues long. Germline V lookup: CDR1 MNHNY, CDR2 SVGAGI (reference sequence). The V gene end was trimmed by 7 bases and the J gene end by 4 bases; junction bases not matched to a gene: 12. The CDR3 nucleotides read TGTGCCAGCACCTCACTAGCGTCTAAGCGAGAGACCCAGTACTTC. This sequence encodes CASTSLASKRETQYF.

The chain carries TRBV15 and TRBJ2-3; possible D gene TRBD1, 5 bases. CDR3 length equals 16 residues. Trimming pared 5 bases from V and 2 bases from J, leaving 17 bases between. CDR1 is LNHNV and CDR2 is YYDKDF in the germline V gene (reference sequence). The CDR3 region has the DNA TGTGCCACCAGCTCCCGATCCCGCAGGGCCACAGATACGCAGTATTTT. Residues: CATSSRSRRATDTQYF.

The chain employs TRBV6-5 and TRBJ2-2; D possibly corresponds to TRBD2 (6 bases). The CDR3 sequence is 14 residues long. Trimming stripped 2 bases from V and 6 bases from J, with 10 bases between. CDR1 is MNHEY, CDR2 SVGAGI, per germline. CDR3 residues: CASSYRTGAGELFF. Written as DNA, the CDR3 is TGTGCCAGCAGTTACAGGACGGGAGCCGGGGAGCTGTTTTTT.

The CDR3, as DNA: TGTGCCAGCAGTTACTCACAGGGAGAGTACTACGAGCAGTACTTC. Translating it yields CASSYSQGEYYEQYF. The chain has TRBV6-5 and TRBJ2-7; D might be TRBD1 (6 bases). Trimming removed 0 bases at V and 3 bases at J, with 12 bases between. Per germline, CDR1 MNHEY and CDR2 SVGAGI. The CDR3 sequence is 15 residues long.

CDR3 region: CASSRQGETYEQYF. The CDR3 bases are TGTGCCAGCAGTCGACAGGGTGAGACCTACGAGCAGTACTTC. The chain employs TRBV6-6 and TRBJ2-7, with 7 positions matching TRBD1. CDR3 length equals 14 residues. V was pared by 5 bases and J by 2 bases, with 6 bases of the junction left unmatched. Germline V gene lookup returns CDR1 MNHNY and CDR2 SVGAGI (reference sequence).

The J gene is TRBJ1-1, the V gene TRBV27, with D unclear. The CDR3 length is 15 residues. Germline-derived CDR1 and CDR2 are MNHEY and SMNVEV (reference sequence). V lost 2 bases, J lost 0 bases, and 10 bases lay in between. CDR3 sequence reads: CASSLRGVLNTEAFF. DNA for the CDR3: TGTGCCAGCAGTTTACGCGGAGTACTGAACACTGAAGCTTTCTTT.